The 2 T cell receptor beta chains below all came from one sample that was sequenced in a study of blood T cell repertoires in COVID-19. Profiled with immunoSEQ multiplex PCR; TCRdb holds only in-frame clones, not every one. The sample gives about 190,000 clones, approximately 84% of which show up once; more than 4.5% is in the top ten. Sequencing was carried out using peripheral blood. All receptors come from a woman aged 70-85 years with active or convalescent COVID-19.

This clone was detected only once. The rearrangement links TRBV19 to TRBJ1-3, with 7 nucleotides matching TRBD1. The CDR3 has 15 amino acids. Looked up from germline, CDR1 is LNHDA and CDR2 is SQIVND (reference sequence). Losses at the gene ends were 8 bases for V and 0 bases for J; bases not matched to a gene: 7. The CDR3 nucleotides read TGTGCCAGTCAGCTCGACAGGGACTCTGGAAACACCATATATTTT. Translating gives CASQLDRDSGNTIYF.

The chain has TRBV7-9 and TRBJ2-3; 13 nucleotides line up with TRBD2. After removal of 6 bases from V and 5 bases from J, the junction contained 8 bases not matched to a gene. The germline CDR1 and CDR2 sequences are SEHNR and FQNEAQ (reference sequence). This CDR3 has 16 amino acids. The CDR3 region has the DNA TGTGCCAGCAGACACGGACTAGCGGGAGATAGAGATACGCAGTATTTT. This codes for CASRHGLAGDRDTQYF.